This T cell receptor beta chain originates from a study of CD8+ T cells in alopecia areata. Study-level results: It was lesional scalp, especially alopecia totalis/universalis, that showed higher clonality than normal scalp. Among the cells sequenced in scalp samples are also the resident alphabeta T cells of normal skin.

This clone has only a few counts. Its specificity is not known. The authors extracted RNA and reverse transcribed it into cDNA as the sequencing template. Sequencing used immunoSEQ multiplex PCR; TCRdb keeps in-frame clones, though not all of them. Here the sample spans around 190,000 clones, roughly three fifths being singletons. As to treatment: oral pan-JAK inhibitor, 5-10 mg twice daily. Both peripheral blood and punch biopsies of lesional scalp skin were obtained from patients who had alopecia areata. Germline CDR1 MGHDK, CDR2 SYGVNS. Trimming took 8 bases from V and 3 from J, leaving 8 bases between them. The CDR3 spans 11 residues.

Material: CD4+ T cells sorted from blood, obtained between weeks 47 and 50, from a patient treated with tofacitinib. The chain is built from TRBV25-1 and TRBJ2-7; D is uncertain. This clonotype originated in a human donor with alopecia areata. CDR3 sequence (DNA): TGTGCCAGCGGGTCCCTCTACGAGCAGTACTTC. Residues: CASGSLYEQYF.